This T cell receptor (delta chain) was recovered during a study of DNA immune sequencing with unique molecular identifiers. Overall study context: Fluorescence-activated cell sorting enriched γδ T cells from PBMC. Approximately 92 ng enriched γδ T-cell DNA was sequenced versus about 1 ug non-enriched DNA.

A 32-plex genomic DNA assay used primers for all 8 TRDV and 4 TRDJ genes. A 12-nucleotide UMI was added during 2 to 3 barcoding PCR cycles before adapter PCR. TCRdb processed the multiplex PCR reads again with the CATT caller. The sample has around 5,400 delta-chain clones; approximately 11% are singletons. Remarks on this clone: Its matching antigen is unknown. TCRdb assigns this DNA the protein of a much larger clone, which departs from its translation at residue 4; this likely reflects a read error, and the protein shown comes from translating the DNA.

Germline CDR1 GEAIGNYY, CDR2 EKD. The CDR3 contains 20 residues. V lost 6 bases and J lost 0; bases outside the gene matches: 22. Regarding the study as a whole: The most frequent TRD pairing among healthy donor clonotypes was TRDV2-TRDJ1.

Sequenced sample: gamma-delta T cells enriched from blood buffy coat, or unenriched PBMCs (not recorded which). The V and J genes are TRDV2 and TRDJ1, with 9 bases lining up with TRDD3. This clonotype was obtained from a human donor in good health. CDR3 coding DNA: TGTGCCTGTCATAACCTTGGTACGGGGGGATACCGTACTTACACCGATAAACTCATCTTT. Encoded protein: CACHNLGTGGYRTYTDKLIF.